This T cell receptor beta chain was sequenced during a study of cytomegalovirus exposure and HLA in healthy donors. Across the whole study: For the roughly 400 genotyped donors, roughly 81% fell within the Caucasian-associated ancestry cluster.

A note on this clone: Its antigen is still unknown.

V gave up 3 bases and J gave up 1 base; unmatched junction bases: 9. Germline V gene lookup returns CDR1 LGHNT and CDR2 FRNRAP. The CDR3 is made up of 18 amino acids. This PCR relied on a set of 60 Vbeta primers and 13 Jbeta primers. Generated by immunoSEQ multiplex PCR, the TCRdb table keeps only in-frame clones and is missing some. The sample consists of around 150,000 clones, 82% of them appearing once. General study results and limits: Cytomegalovirus association was listed for 170 or so TCR beta chains. With DRB1 most and HLA-C fewest, TCR association rates differed between HLA loci in a later analysis. In vitro, a few CMV-associated chains proved specific for CMV antigens.

The rearrangement joins TRBV12-5 to TRBJ2-1; 10 bases agree with TRBD2. The origin of this receptor is a girl aged 5-17 years in good health and CMV-seropositive. The sequenced sample was PBMCs. The CDR3 sequence is CASGFSTSGILSYNEQFF. CDR3 DNA sequence: TGTGCTAGTGGTTTTTCAACTAGCGGGATTCTATCCTACAATGAGCAGTTCTTC.